Listed below are T cell receptor beta chains from one sample, sequenced in a study of T cell repertoires in aging, cancer and after chemotherapy. TCRdb reanalysed the multiplex PCR reads using MiXCR and keeps one entry per CDR3 protein. The data show roughly 2,500 distinct CDR3 sequences, with less than 50% seen just once and roughly two fifths held by the top ten. The sequenced sample was blood. These receptors originate from a human donor with a solid tumor. The CDR3 runs from the conserved cysteine through the conserved F or W. Fields, in order: CDR3 protein, V gene.

CDR3aa: CASTGQGADTQYF
v_gene: TRBV19

CDR3aa: CASSYSMVQGATTDTQYF
v_gene: TRBV6-5

CDR3aa: CASSIDLVNTEAFF
v_gene: TRBV19

CDR3aa: CASSSQVNQETQYF
v_gene: TRBV19

CDR3aa: CASGTFFSGNTIYF
v_gene: TRBV19

CDR3aa: CASSLGRIPSYGYTF
v_gene: TRBV12-3/TRBV12-4

CDR3aa: CSVATGLTSGDEQYF
v_gene: TRBV29-1

CDR3aa: CASDEKGPKNSPLHF
v_gene: TRBV6-2/TRBV6-3

CDR3aa: CAISDSDRGVTEAFF
v_gene: TRBV10-3

CDR3aa: CASSTPRETQYF
v_gene: TRBV5-6

CDR3aa: CASKVGGWTEAFF
v_gene: TRBV19

CDR3aa: CASSLGVQGRYEQYF
v_gene: TRBV6-2/TRBV6-3

CDR3aa: CASSSGMGGPTDTQYF
v_gene: TRBV12-3/TRBV12-4

CDR3aa: CASSPEANYGYTF
v_gene: TRBV7-9

CDR3aa: CSVGQGVGDEQFF
v_gene: TRBV29-1

CDR3aa: CSARMDRAEGNIQYF
v_gene: TRBV29-1

CDR3aa: CASSSRDGISYEQYF
v_gene: TRBV12-3/TRBV12-4

CDR3aa: CAWSYPGGRNQPQHF
v_gene: TRBV30

CDR3aa: CAWNGGSGPDTQYF
v_gene: TRBV30

CDR3aa: CASSTGHSNQPQHF
v_gene: TRBV19

CDR3aa: CASSPQGYTEAFF
v_gene: TRBV18

CDR3aa: CAISSGKSGDTGELFF
v_gene: TRBV10-3

CDR3aa: CATIRDSFTDTQYF
v_gene: TRBV15

CDR3aa: CSARARGHFVNTEAFF
v_gene: TRBV20-1

CDR3aa: CSAPGTGLNTEAFF
v_gene: TRBV20-1

CDR3aa: CARGQGDGYTF
v_gene: TRBV6-9